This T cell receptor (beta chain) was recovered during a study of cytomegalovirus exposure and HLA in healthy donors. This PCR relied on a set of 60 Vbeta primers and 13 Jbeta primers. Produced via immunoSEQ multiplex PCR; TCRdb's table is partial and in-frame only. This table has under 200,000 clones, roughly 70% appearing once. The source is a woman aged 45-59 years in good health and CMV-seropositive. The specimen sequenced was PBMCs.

CDR3 DNA: TGTGCCAGCAGCAACCGGGACAGGGATTCAACTAATGAAAAACTGTTTTTT. Encoded protein: CASSNRDRDSTNEKLFF. The chain has TRBV7-9 and TRBJ1-4; 9 nucleotides match TRBD1. The CDR3 has 17 amino acids. Trimming took 5 bases from V and 0 from J; bases not matched to a gene: 7. Germline CDR1 and CDR2: SEHNR and FQNEAQ (reference sequence).